One TCR beta chain is described in this entry. Its specificity is not known. Trimming stripped 3 bases from V and 0 bases from J, with 6 bases between. Germline lookup yields CDR1 SGHTS and CDR2 YDEGEE. The CDR3 contains 14 residues. This sample stems from a study of cytomegalovirus exposure and HLA in healthy donors. Study-wide results and caveats: Cytomegalovirus-associated status was assigned to more than 150 TCR beta chains. A later analysis found first-cohort TCR clusters tended to co-occur in the 130 or so validation repertoires.

Separation from the approximately 720-subject first cohort characterized the 120-subject validation cohort, to which the donors belonged. Data came from immunoSEQ multiplex PCR; TCRdb stores just in-frame clones and leaves some out. The data contain some 60,000 clones, about 94% of them singletons. This sequence originates from a man aged 18 to 30 in good health and CMV-seropositive. The chain carries TRBV5-8 and TRBJ1-4; D unresolved. Input material: PBMCs. CDR3 sequence (DNA): TGTGCCAGCAGCTATTCTGCAACTAATGAAAAACTGTTTTTT. It encodes CASSYSATNEKLFF.